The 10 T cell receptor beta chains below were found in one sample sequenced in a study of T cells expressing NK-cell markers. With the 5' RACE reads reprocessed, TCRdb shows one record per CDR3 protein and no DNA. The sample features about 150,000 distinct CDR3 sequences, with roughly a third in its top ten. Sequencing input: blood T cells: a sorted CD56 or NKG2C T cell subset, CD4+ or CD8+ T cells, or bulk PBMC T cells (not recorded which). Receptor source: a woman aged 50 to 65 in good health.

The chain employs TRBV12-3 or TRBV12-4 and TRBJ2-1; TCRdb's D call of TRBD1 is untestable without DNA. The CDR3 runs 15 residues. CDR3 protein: CASSSRDRGMSEQFF.

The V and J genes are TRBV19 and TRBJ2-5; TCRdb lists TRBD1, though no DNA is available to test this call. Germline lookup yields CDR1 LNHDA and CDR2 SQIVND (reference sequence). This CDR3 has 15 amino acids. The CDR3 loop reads CASSAYGQIQETQYF.

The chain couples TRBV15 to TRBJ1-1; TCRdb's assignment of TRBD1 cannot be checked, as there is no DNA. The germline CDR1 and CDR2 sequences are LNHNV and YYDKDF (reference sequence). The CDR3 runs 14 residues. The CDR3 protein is CATSRETENTEAFF. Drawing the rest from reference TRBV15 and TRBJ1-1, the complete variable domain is DAMVIQNPRYQVTQFGKPVTLSCSQTLNHNVMYWYQQKSSQAPKLLFHYYDKDFNNEADTPDNFQSRRPNTSFCFLDIRSPGLGDTAMYLCATSRETENTEAFFGQGTRLTVV.

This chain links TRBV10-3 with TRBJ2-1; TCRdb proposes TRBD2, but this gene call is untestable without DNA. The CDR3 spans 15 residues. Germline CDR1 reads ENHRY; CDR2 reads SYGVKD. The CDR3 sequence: CAIRSPYRERGEQFF.

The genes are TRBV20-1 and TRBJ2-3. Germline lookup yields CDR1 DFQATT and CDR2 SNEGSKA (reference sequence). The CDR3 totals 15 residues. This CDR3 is CSARVLVVHTDTQYF.

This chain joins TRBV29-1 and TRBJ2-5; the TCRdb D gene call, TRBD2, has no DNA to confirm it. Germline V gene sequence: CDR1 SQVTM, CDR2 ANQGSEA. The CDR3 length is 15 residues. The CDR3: CSATTSGNHQETQYF.

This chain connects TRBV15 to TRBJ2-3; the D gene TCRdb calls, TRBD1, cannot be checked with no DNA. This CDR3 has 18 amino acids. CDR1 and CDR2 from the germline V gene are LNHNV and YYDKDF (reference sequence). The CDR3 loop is CATSSRGLNLIYTDTQYF.

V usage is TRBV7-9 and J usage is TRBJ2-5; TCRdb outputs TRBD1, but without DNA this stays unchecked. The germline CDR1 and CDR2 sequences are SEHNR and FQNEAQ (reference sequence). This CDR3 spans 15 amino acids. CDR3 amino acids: CASSFPRGRQETQYF. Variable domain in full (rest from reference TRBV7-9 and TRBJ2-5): DTGVSQNPRHKITKRGQNVTFRCDPISEHNRLYWYRQTLGQGPEFLTYFQNEAQLEKSRLLSDRFSAERPKGSFSTLEIQRTEQGDSAMYLCASSFPRGRQETQYFGPGTRLLVL.

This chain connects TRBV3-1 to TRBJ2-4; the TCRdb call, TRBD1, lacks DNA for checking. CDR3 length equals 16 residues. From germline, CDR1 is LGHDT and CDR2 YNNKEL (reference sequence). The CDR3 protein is CASSQETPGGLNIQYF.

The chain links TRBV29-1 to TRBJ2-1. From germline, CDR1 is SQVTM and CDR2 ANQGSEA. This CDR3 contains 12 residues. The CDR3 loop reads CSVVEGIGEQFF.